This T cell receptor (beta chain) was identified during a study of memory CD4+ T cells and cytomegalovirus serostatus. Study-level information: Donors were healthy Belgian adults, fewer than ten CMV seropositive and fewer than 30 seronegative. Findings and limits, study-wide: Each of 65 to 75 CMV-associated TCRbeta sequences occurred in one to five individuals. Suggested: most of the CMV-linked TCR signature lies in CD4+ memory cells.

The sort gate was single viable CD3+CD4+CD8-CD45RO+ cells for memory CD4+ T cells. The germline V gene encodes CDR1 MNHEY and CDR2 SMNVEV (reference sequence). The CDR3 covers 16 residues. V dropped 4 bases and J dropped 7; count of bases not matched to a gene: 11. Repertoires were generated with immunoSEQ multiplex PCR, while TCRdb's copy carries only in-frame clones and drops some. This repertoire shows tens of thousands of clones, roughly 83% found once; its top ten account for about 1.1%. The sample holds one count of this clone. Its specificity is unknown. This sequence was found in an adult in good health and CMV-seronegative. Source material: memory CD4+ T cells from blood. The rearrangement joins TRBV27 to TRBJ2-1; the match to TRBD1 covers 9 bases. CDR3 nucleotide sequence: TGTGCCAGCAGTTCCCATCCGGGACAGGGTAGAAATGAGCAGTTCTTC. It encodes CASSSHPGQGRNEQFF.